The entry that follows covers one T cell receptor beta chain sequence. The protocol was immunoSEQ multiplex PCR, while the TCRdb copy is restricted to in-frame clones and leaves out a portion. There are 250,000 to 350,000 clones in the sample; approximately 90% occur only once, and around 8.9% lies in the top ten. In germline, CDR1 is GTSNPN, CDR2 SVGIG (reference sequence). This CDR3 has 12 residues. V shed 3 bases and J shed 8 bases, with 13 bases lying between them. This sample was included in a study of blood T cell repertoires in COVID-19. The V call is TRBV30, the J call TRBJ1-1, with D possibly TRBD1 on 6 matching bases. Sequenced: PBMCs or T cells enriched from blood (not recorded which). The source of this sequence is a woman under 30 who had recovered from COVID-19. The CDR3 sequence is CAWSRGYWEAFF. The CDR3 DNA reads as TGTGCCTGGAGCAGGGGATATTGGGAAGCTTTCTTT.